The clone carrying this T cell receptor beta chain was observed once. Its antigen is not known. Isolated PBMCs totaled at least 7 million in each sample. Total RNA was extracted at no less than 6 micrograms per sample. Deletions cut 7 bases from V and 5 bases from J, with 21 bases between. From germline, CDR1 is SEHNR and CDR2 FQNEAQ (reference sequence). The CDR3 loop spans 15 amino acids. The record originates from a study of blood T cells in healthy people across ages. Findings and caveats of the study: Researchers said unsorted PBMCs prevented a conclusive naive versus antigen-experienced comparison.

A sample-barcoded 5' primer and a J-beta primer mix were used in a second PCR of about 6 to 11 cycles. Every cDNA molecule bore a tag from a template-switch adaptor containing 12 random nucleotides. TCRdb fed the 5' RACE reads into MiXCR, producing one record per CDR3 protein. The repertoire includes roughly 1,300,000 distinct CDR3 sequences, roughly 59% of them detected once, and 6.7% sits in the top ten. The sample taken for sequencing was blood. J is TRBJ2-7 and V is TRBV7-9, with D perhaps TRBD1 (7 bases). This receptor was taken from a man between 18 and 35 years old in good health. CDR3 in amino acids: CASNPNGGRGDEQYF. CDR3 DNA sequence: TGTGCCAGCAACCCGAATGGGGGCAGGGGGGACGAGCAGTACTTC.